This is a list of T cell receptor beta chains from one sample in a study of blood T cell repertoires in COVID-19. Generated by immunoSEQ multiplex PCR, the TCRdb table keeps only in-frame clones and is missing some. This table has about 260,000 clones, approximately 82% appearing once. The sequenced material came from peripheral blood. The receptors derive from a woman older than 75 with acute or convalescent COVID-19. The CDR3 runs from the conserved cysteine through the conserved F or W. A D gene is named only where the DNA matches it firmly. Only some rows state a clone size, as once, few, many or a class for expanded clones.

size | D | J | V | CDR3 | DNA
few | TRBD2 | TRBJ2-7 | TRBV28 | CASSLLASGRYEQYF | TGTGCCAGCAGTTTACTGGCTAGCGGCCGCTACGAGCAGTACTTC
. | TRBD1 | TRBJ2-4 | TRBV5-3 | CARSTDRVLAKNIQYF | TGTGCCAGAAGCACCGACAGGGTTTTAGCCAAAAACATTCAGTACTTC
few | . | TRBJ2-2 | TRBV13 | CASTLHTGELFF | TGTGCCAGCACCCTCCACACCGGGGAGCTGTTTTTT
few | . | TRBJ1-2 | TRBV30 | CAWRRGGYTF | TGTGCCTGGCGCAGGGGAGGCTACACCTTC
. | TRBD1 | TRBJ2-1 | TRBV19 | CASSINRGSALTGEQFF | TGTGCCAGTAGTATCAACAGGGGATCGGCACTGACTGGTGAGCAGTTCTTC
once | . | TRBJ2-5 | TRBV4-2 | CASSQDLGRETQYF | TGTGCCAGCAGCCAAGATCTCGGGAGAGAGACCCAGTACTTC
. | . | TRBJ1-1 | TRBV19 | CASREGLNTEAFF | TGTGCCAGTAGAGAGGGCCTGAACACTGAAGCTTTCTTT
. | . | TRBJ2-1 | TRBV7-8 | CASSPNTRHNEQFF | TGTGCCAGCAGCCCTAATACCCGTCACAATGAGCAGTTCTTC
. | . | TRBJ2-7 | TRBV12-3/TRBV12-4 | CASMKGEYEQYF | TGTGCCAGCATGAAAGGAGAGTACGAGCAGTACTTC
few | . | TRBJ1-3 | TRBV15 | CATSRGGRGSGNTIYF | TGTGCCACCAGCAGAGGGGGGCGAGGTTCTGGAAACACCATATATTTT
. | TRBD2 | TRBJ2-5 | TRBV7-9 | CASSGNAGVQETQYF | TGTGCCAGCAGCGGTAATGCGGGAGTACAAGAGACCCAGTACTTC
. | . | TRBJ2-3 | TRBV11-3 | CASSPTTGLQTDTQYF | TGTGCCAGCAGCCCTACCACAGGGTTACAAACAGATACGCAGTATTTT
. | . | TRBJ2-1 | TRBV4-3 | CASSQEAPPGQYNEQFF | TGCGCCAGCAGCCAAGAGGCCCCGCCAGGCCAGTACAATGAGCAGTTCTTC
. | TRBD1 | TRBJ1-1 | TRBV5-1 | CASSVGDRNTEAFF | TGCGCCAGCAGCGTAGGGGACAGGAACACTGAAGCTTTCTTT
once | . | TRBJ2-1 | TRBV6-1 | CASSEAVWRGEQFF | TGTGCCAGCAGTGAAGCGGTATGGAGGGGTGAGCAGTTCTTC
. | TRBD2 | TRBJ2-3 | TRBV7-9 | CASSFLAGSRDTQYF | TGTGCCAGCAGCTTCCTAGCGGGGAGCAGGGATACGCAGTATTTT
. | TRBD1 | TRBJ1-2 | TRBV28 | CASSTRQGRITF | TGTGCCAGCAGCACCAGACAGGGGAGGATAACCTTC
. | . | TRBJ2-1 | TRBV9 | CASSPTEVNEQFF | TGTGCCAGCAGCCCAACGGAGGTAAATGAGCAGTTCTTC
. | . | TRBJ2-3 | TRBV7-2 | CASSQDGGSTDTQYF | TGTGCCAGCAGCCAAGACGGCGGGAGCACAGATACGCAGTATTTT
. | . | TRBJ1-5 | TRBV18 | CASSRGKNQPQHF | TGTGCCAGCTCGCGCGGGAAAAATCAGCCCCAGCATTTT
. | . | TRBJ2-5 | TRBV3-1/TRBV3-2 | CASSQDHRLAEETQYF | TGTGCCAGCAGCCAAGATCACCGGCTAGCCGAAGAGACCCAGTACTTC
few | . | TRBJ2-2 | TRBV9 | CASSVGQGFGTGELFF | TGTGCCAGCAGCGTAGGGCAGGGGTTCGGAACCGGGGAGCTGTTTTTT
. | TRBD1 | TRBJ1-1 | TRBV6-5 | CASSLQTGTKAFF | TGTGCCAGCAGTCTTCAGACAGGGACCAAAGCTTTCTTT
. | TRBD1 | TRBJ2-3 | TRBV7-3 | CASSLNGPGQGYTDTQYF | TGTGCCAGCAGCTTAAACGGTCCGGGACAGGGGTACACAGATACGCAGTATTTT
. | . | TRBJ1-6 | TRBV6-5 | CASSYSSVIYNSPLHF | TGTGCCAGCAGTTACTCTTCAGTGATTTATAATTCACCCCTCCACTTT
. | . | TRBJ2-4 | TRBV15 | CATSRDQQIQYF | TGTGCCACCAGCAGAGATCAACAGATTCAGTACTTC